Given below is one TCR beta chain in context. TCRdb itself ran the 5' RACE reads through MiXCR, one entry per CDR3 protein. The sample includes 200,000 to 250,000 distinct CDR3 sequences, less than 20% of them seen just once. The CDR3 is 15 amino acids. Germline CDR1 is MGHRA and CDR2 is YSYEKL. With 5 bases clipped from V and 3 bases from J, the junction kept 6 bases outside the gene matches. The data are from a study of T-cell memory formation after mild COVID-19. The chain joins TRBV4-1 to TRBJ2-7, with TRBD2 matching over 11 bases. The clonotype was recovered from an adult woman who had mild COVID-19 (a few samples of this study predate the infection). Cell type and time point are not known. What was sequenced was PBMCs or a T cell subset sorted from them (not recorded which). The CDR3 sequence is CASSETSGGRYEQYF. The CDR3, as DNA: TGCGCCAGCAGCGAAACTAGCGGGGGTCGCTACGAGCAGTACTTC.